The source of this T cell receptor (beta chain) is a study of early T cells in non-severe SARS-CoV-2 infection. Individual cDNA molecules each received unique molecular identifiers attached to them. MiXCR was run by TCRdb on the 5' RACE reads, yielding one entry per CDR3 protein. The sample has fewer than 60,000 distinct CDR3 sequences, 9.5% to 12% seen once. The CDR3 length is 11 residues. CDR1 MDHEN and CDR2 SYDVKM come from the germline V gene. V shed 5 bases and J shed 14 bases, with 13 bases lying between them. The chain carries TRBV28 and TRBJ2-1; tentatively, D is TRBD1 (6 bases). The sample was whole blood. The clonotype was recovered from an adult who was a healthcare worker with PCR-confirmed SARS-CoV-2 infection or an uninfected control (not recorded which). This chain's CDR3 is CASSTPAGEFF. CDR3 in DNA: TGTGCCAGCAGTACTCCAGCAGGGGAGTTCTTC. Full variable domain (rest looked up from reference TRBV28 and TRBJ2-1): DVKVTQSSRYLVKRTGEKVFLECVQDMDHENMFWYRQDPGLGLRLIYFSYDVKMKEKGDIPEGYSVSREKKERFSLILESASTNQTSMYLCASSTPAGEFFGPGTRLTVL.